These 16 T cell receptor beta chains share one sample of origin, sequenced in a study of CD8 T cells in Susac syndrome. After extraction with the RNeasy kit, 0.5 to 1 ug of the RNA was reverse transcribed using random hexamers. TCRdb ran MiXCR on the immunoSEQ multiplex PCR reads and lists one entry per CDR3 protein. The table records approximately 190,000 distinct CDR3 sequences, 93% of them present only once. The sequenced sample was CD4+ T cells from PBMCs. These receptors were collected from a human donor in good health.

This rearrangement joins TRBV5-1 to TRBJ2-1, with TRBD1 matching over 8 bases. The germline V gene has CDR1 SGHRS and CDR2 YFSETQ. The CDR3 has 14 residues. V gave up 1 base and J gave up 6 bases; unmatched junction bases: 3. The chain's CDR3 is CASSLWTGSNEQFF. In DNA, the CDR3 is TGCGCCAGCAGCTTGTGGACAGGGAGCAATGAGCAGTTCTTC.

The chain recombines TRBV5-8 with TRBJ2-5; D remains unclear. Germline-derived CDR1 and CDR2 are SGHTS and YDEGEE. The CDR3 has 15 amino acids. Trimming took off 0 bases at V and 5 bases at J, with 14 bases between the two ends. The CDR3: CASSLGRLSGETQYF. The CDR3 DNA reads TGTGCCAGCAGCTTGGGGCGATTAAGTGGTGAGACCCAGTACTTC.

The chain joins TRBV2 to TRBJ1-2, with D tentatively TRBD1 (6 bases). V lost 1 base and J 6 bases, leaving 9 bases between the germline ends. The CDR3 sequence is 13 residues long. The germline gives CDR1 SNHLY, CDR2 FYNNEI. DNA for the CDR3: TGTGCCAGCAGTGAAGTCCGGGGGCATGGCTACACCTTC. It is translated as CASSEVRGHGYTF. Combining the CDR3 with reference TRBV2 and TRBJ1-2 gives the whole variable domain EPEVTQTPSHQVTQMGQEVILRCVPISNHLYFYWYRQILGQKVEFLVSFYNNEISEKSEIFDDQFSVERPDGSNFTLKIRSTKLEDSAMYFCASSEVRGHGYTFGSGTRLTVV.

This clonotype has just a few counts. V and J are TRBV30 and TRBJ2-7; tentatively, D is TRBD2 (6 bases). Germline V gene lookup returns CDR1 GTSNPN and CDR2 SVGIG (reference sequence). Trimming removed 5 bases at V and 7 bases at J, with 15 bases between. The CDR3 runs 12 residues. CDR3 in amino acids: CAWGGTLGEQYF. The DNA for the CDR3 is TGTGCCTGGGGGGGGACCCTGGGAGAGCAGTACTTC.

This clonotype was observed once. This sequence joins TRBV7-2 and TRBJ1-5; D ambiguous. The V gene's germline CDR1 is SGHTA and CDR2 FQGNSA. The CDR3 consists of 15 residues. The V gene lost 6 bases and the J gene lost 2 bases, with 14 bases spanning the gap. The DNA of the CDR3 is TGTGCCAGCAGGCTAGGAGGGAACGGCAATCAGCCCCAGCATTTT. Protein sequence: CASRLGGNGNQPQHF.

The table lists this clonotype with a count of one. The chain is built from TRBV12-3 or TRBV12-4 and TRBJ1-1; D is unresolved. With 5 bases removed from V and 1 base from J, the gap between germline ends came to 11 bases. This CDR3 region has 14 residues. CDR3 bases: TGTGCCAGCAGTCCAACGCGGCAGAACACTGAAGCTTTCTTT. Amino acids: CASSPTRQNTEAFF.

J is TRBJ1-1 and V is TRBV3-1; 8 bases line up with TRBD1. V trimming: 7 bases; J trimming: 6 bases; junction bases outside the gene matches: 7. The CDR3 runs to 13 residues. The germline CDR1 and CDR2 sequences are LGHDT and YNNKEL (reference sequence). CDR3 DNA: TGTGCCAGCACGGGACAGGCCGTTTCTGAAGCTTTCTTT. This translates into CASTGQAVSEAFF.

V gene TRBV12-3 or TRBV12-4 combines with J gene TRBJ1-1; D is unresolved. V was shortened by 10 bases and J by 1 base, with 16 bases between the two germline ends. This CDR3 contains 14 residues. The CDR3 region has the DNA TGTGCCACCGATGCTAGGGAGGGGAACACTGAAGCTTTCTTT. Amino acid sequence: CATDAREGNTEAFF.

The rearrangement joins TRBV13 to TRBJ2-6; the match to TRBD2 covers 7 bases. Germline loops: CDR1 PRHDT, CDR2 FYEKMQ (reference sequence). The CDR3 sequence is 15 residues long. The trim removed 5 bases at V and 0 bases at J, leaving 1 base unmatched. CDR3 loop: CASSRGVSGANVLTF. The CDR3 DNA follows: TGTGCCAGCAGCCGGGGGGTCTCTGGGGCCAACGTCCTGACTTTC.

This sequence joins TRBV4-1 and TRBJ2-5; D remains unclear. There are 14 residues in the CDR3. In germline, CDR1 is MGHRA, CDR2 YSYEKL. V was clipped by 0 bases and J by 5 bases, with 10 bases between them. CDR3 sequence reads: CASSQDRPGETQYF. The CDR3 nucleotides read TGCGCCAGCAGCCAAGATAGGCCCGGGGAGACCCAGTACTTC.

V and J are TRBV7-9 and TRBJ2-1; maybe TRBD1 (8 bases). V lost 11 bases, J lost 13 bases, and 24 bases lay in between. This CDR3 is 13 amino acids long. From germline, CDR1 is SEHNR and CDR2 FQNEAQ (reference sequence). The CDR3 DNA is TGTGCCGTCAGGGGGGGACAGGATGGTCATCAGTTCTTC. Translated: CAVRGGQDGHQFF. The complete variable domain, with remaining parts taken from reference TRBV7-9 and TRBJ2-1, reads DTGVSQNPRHKITKRGQNVTFRCDPISEHNRLYWYRQTLGQGPEFLTYFQNEAQLEKSRLLSDRFSAERPKGSFSTLEIQRTEQGDSAMYLCAVRGGQDGHQFFGPGTRLTVL.

V and J are TRBV4-3 and TRBJ2-2; the D gene is possibly TRBD2 (5 bases). V dropped 0 bases and J dropped 4 bases, with 12 bases sitting between them. Germline V gives CDR1 LGHNA, CDR2 YSLEER. The CDR3 runs 16 residues. As DNA, the CDR3 is TGCGCCAGCAGCCAAGAGGGAGACTGGAGCACCGGGGAGCTGTTTTTT. This gives the protein CASSQEGDWSTGELFF.

The chain is built from TRBV5-8 and TRBJ1-1; perhaps TRBD1 as D (6 bases). CDR3 size: 12 residues. Germline V CDR1 and CDR2: SGHTS, YDEGEE. The V end lost 1 base, the J end lost 11 bases, and 12 bases lay between the germline ends. DNA of the CDR3: TGTGCCAGCAGCTTGCGTGGGACAAAGGCTTTCTTT. As protein: CASSLRGTKAFF.

The CDR3 spells CASSFQVLGSYEQYF. The DNA of the CDR3 is TGCGCCAGCAGCTTTCAAGTCCTGGGATCCTACGAGCAGTACTTC. The J gene is TRBJ2-7, the V gene TRBV5-1, with D unresolved. This CDR3 is built from 15 residues. Germline CDR1 reads SGHRS; CDR2 reads YFSETQ. The V and J ends lost 2 bases and 1 base respectively, with 13 bases between them.

This sequence joins TRBV15 and TRBJ1-2; perhaps TRBD1 as D (6 bases). Trimming took off 0 bases at V and 4 bases at J, with 9 bases between the two ends. The CDR3 is 14 amino acids. Looked up from germline, CDR1 is LNHNV and CDR2 is YYDKDF (reference sequence). The CDR3 region is CATSRDNRAYGYTF. Written as DNA, the CDR3 is TGTGCCACCAGCAGAGATAACAGGGCCTATGGCTACACCTTC.

This rearrangement joins TRBV5-1 to TRBJ2-3, with a weak D call TRBD2 (6 bases). The CDR3 sequence is 15 residues long. The V end was cut by 6 bases, the J end by 1 base, with 15 bases between. Per the germline V gene, CDR1 is SGHRS and CDR2 is YFSETQ. The CDR3 sequence: CASMWGDLGTDTQYF. The CDR3 nucleotides are TGCGCCAGCATGTGGGGGGATCTGGGCACAGATACGCAGTATTTT.